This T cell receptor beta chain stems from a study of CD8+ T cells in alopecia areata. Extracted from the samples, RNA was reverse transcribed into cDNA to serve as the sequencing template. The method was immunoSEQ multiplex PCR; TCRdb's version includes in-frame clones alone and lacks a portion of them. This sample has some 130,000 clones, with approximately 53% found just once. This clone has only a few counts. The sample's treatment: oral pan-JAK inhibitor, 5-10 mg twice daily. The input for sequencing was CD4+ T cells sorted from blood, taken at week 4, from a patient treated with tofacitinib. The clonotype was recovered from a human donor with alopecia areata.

DNA of the CDR3: TGTGCCAGCAGTAATCCGGGGTTCGAAGCTTTCTTT. Its translation: CASSNPGFEAFF. The gene calls are TRBV6-5 and TRBJ1-1; no firm D call. The CDR3 runs to 12 residues. In germline, CDR1 is MNHEY, CDR2 SVGAGI. Trimming stripped 5 bases from V and 8 bases from J, with 12 bases between.